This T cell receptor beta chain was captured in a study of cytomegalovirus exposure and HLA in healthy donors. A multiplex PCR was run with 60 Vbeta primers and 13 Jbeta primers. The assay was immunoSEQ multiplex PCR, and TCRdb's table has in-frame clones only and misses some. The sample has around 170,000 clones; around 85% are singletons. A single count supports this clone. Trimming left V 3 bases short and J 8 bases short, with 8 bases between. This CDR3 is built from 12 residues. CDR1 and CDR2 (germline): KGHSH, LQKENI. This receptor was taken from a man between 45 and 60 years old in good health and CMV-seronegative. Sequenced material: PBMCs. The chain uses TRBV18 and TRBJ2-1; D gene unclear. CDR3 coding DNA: TGTGCCAGCTCACCGATTAGTTATGAGCAGTTCTTC. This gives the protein CASSPISYEQFF.